This T cell receptor (beta chain) was found in a study of shared clonotypes between healthy human individuals. Study background: The composition of the donors was a couple of women and a few men aged 18 to 49. Three plates were used per donor for CD4 naive, three for CD4 memory, two for CD8 naive and one for CD8 memory.

This clone occurred once. CD45RO-negative CD8 cells positively selected for CCR7 made up the naive population, which excluded terminally differentiated effector memory CD45RA+ cells. Germline V lookup: CDR1 SNHLY, CDR2 FYNNEI. This CDR3 has 16 amino acids. V lost 4 bases and J lost 0, with 10 bases in between. Profiling relied on immunoSEQ multiplex PCR, and the TCRdb table lists in-frame clones only, not all of them. The table lists about 580,000 clones, roughly 98% of them singletons. The TCR comes from a man aged 25 to 40 in good health. The chain links TRBV2 to TRBJ2-6; a possible D gene is TRBD1 (6 bases). The sequencing input was naive CD8+ T cells sorted from blood. CDR3 sequence (DNA): TGTGCCAGCAGTGGAATGACAGGCTCTGGGGCCAACGTCCTGACTTTC. The encoded protein is CASSGMTGSGANVLTF.